A single sample gave rise to the 27 T cell receptor beta chains below, sequenced in a study of blood T cell repertoires in COVID-19. Sequencing used immunoSEQ multiplex PCR; TCRdb keeps in-frame clones, though not all of them. This table has under 350,000 clones, roughly 85% appearing once. Sequencing was performed on PBMCs or T cells enriched from blood (not recorded which). The receptors were gathered from a middle-aged woman with acute COVID-19.

The genes are TRBV5-5 and TRBJ1-1, with D possibly being TRBD1 (6 bases). The CDR3 has 14 residues. From germline, CDR1 is SGHKS and CDR2 YYEKEE (reference sequence). Trimming cost V 0 bases and J 1 base, with 7 bases left between them. In nucleotides, the CDR3 is TGTGCCAGCAGCTTGGGACAGGCGAACACTGAAGCTTTCTTT. Translating gives CASSLGQANTEAFF.

This clone came up once. CDR3 sequence: CASSQDFIRGREERTQYF. The CDR3 nucleotides read TGTGCCAGCAGCCAAGATTTTATTCGGGGTAGGGAAGAGCGGACCCAGTACTTC. The chain joins TRBV14 to TRBJ2-5; D may be TRBD2 (5 bases). This CDR3 is built from 18 residues. Germline CDR1 is SGHDN and CDR2 is FVKESK. V lost 0 bases and J lost 7, with 24 bases in between. Full variable domain (rest looked up from reference TRBV14 and TRBJ2-5): EAGVTQFPSHSVIEKGQTVTLRCDPISGHDNLYWYRRVMGKEIKFLLHFVKESKQDESGMPNNRFLAERTGGTYSTLKVQPAELEDSGVYFCASSQDFIRGREERTQYFGPGTRLLVL.

The chain carries TRBV7-2 and TRBJ2-1; D call uncertain. The germline V gene has CDR1 SGHTA and CDR2 FQGNSA. Trimming stripped 7 bases from V and 2 bases from J, with 9 bases between. This CDR3 is 13 amino acids long. The CDR3 DNA reads TGTGCCAGCAAACGAGAGGCCTACAATGAGCAGTTCTTC. This codes for CASKREAYNEQFF.

The genes are TRBV7-8 and TRBJ2-5, with a tentative D call TRBD1 (6 bases). The CDR3 has 15 residues. Germline V gives CDR1 SGHVS, CDR2 FQNEAQ. The ends were cut back, 5 bases at V and 2 bases at J, with 15 bases in the middle. The CDR3 protein is CASSDRGTRQETQYF. Here the CDR3 DNA reads TGTGCCAGCAGCGATAGGGGGACCCGACAAGAGACCCAGTACTTC.

The chain carries TRBV5-1 and TRBJ2-2, with D possibly being TRBD2 (6 bases). CDR1 SGHRS and CDR2 YFSETQ come from the germline V gene. Trimming removed 3 bases from V and 2 bases from J, with 11 bases in between. The CDR3 is 15 residues long. CDR3 sequence: CASSSAGFNTGELFF. DNA for the CDR3: TGCGCCAGCAGCTCAGCGGGTTTTAACACCGGGGAGCTGTTTTTT.

CDR3 region: CASSSSLAGHNEQFF. The DNA of the CDR3 is TGTGCCAGCAGCTCTTCACTAGCGGGGCACAATGAGCAGTTCTTC. The V call is TRBV7-2, the J call TRBJ2-1; TRBD2 aligns across 10 bases. The CDR3 loop spans 15 amino acids. The ends lost 4 bases at V and 5 bases at J; junction bases unmatched: 5. In germline, CDR1 is SGHTA, CDR2 FQGNSA.

This chain links TRBV25-1 with TRBJ2-4; 10 positions match TRBD1. The germline CDR1 and CDR2 sequences are MGHDK and SYGVNS. The J segment lost 6 bases and the V segment lost 4 bases, leaving 6 bases of the junction unmatched. The CDR3 is made up of 15 amino acids. As DNA, the CDR3 is TGTGCCAGCAGTGGGACAGGGGGATTGGGAAACATTCAGTACTTC. The encoded protein is CASSGTGGLGNIQYF.

This clone was observed a single time. The chain combines TRBV10-3 with TRBJ2-7; 11 bases map to TRBD1. CDR1 is ENHRY, CDR2 SYGVKD, per germline. V was pared by 10 bases and J by 1 base, with 3 bases of the junction left unmatched. This CDR3 is built from 13 residues. The CDR3 DNA follows: TGTGCCACCGGACAGGGGGCGTCCTACGAGCAGTACTTC. Its translation: CATGQGASYEQYF.

V usage is TRBV20-1 and J usage is TRBJ2-7; no clear D gene. The germline gives CDR1 DFQATT, CDR2 SNEGSKA (reference sequence). The CDR3 runs 11 residues. V was shortened by 4 bases and J by 5 bases, with 9 bases between the two germline ends. The CDR3 region is CSAIIENEQYF. CDR3 bases: TGCAGTGCTATTATCGAGAACGAGCAGTACTTC.

On this clone: This CDR3 is also generated by other DNA sequences in the sample. This chain uses TRBV5-4 with TRBJ2-7, with D maybe TRBD2 (6 bases). The germline V gene has CDR1 SGHNT and CDR2 YYREEE (reference sequence). The CDR3 length is 13 residues. The V and J ends lost 2 bases and 1 base respectively, with 7 bases between them. The CDR3 DNA reads as TGTGCCAGCAGCTTCCGGGGGTCCTACGAGCAGTACTTC. This sequence encodes CASSFRGSYEQYF.

The genes are TRBV2 and TRBJ1-1; D ambiguous. CDR1 is SNHLY, CDR2 FYNNEI, per germline. Trimming shortened V by 4 bases and J by 0 bases, and 12 bases separated the two germline ends. CDR3 length: 15 residues. The CDR3 DNA reads TGTGCCAGCAGTGGGGCAGGAGGTATGAACACTGAAGCTTTCTTT. Translating it yields CASSGAGGMNTEAFF.

The V gene is TRBV19, the J gene TRBJ2-5; maybe TRBD2 (5 bases). The CDR3 sequence is 16 residues long. V gave up 4 bases and J gave up 6 bases, with 21 bases separating them. The V gene's germline CDR1 is LNHDA and CDR2 SQIVND (reference sequence). The CDR3 coding sequence is TGTGCCAGTAGTACACCGGGCCTATCCCCGGGGAAGACCCAGTACTTC. Its protein is CASSTPGLSPGKTQYF.

The chain uses TRBV29-1 and TRBJ1-2, with 8 bases identical to TRBD1. The CDR3 is 13 residues long. V dropped 3 bases and J dropped 5; count of bases not matched to a gene: 5. CDR1 and CDR2 (germline): SQVTM, ANQGSEA. The CDR3 sequence is CSVDRTGTYGYTF. CDR3 bases: TGCAGCGTTGATCGGACAGGGACGTATGGCTACACCTTC.

J is TRBJ2-3 and V is TRBV7-9; tentatively, D is TRBD2 (6 bases). Germline CDR1 SEHNR, CDR2 FQNEAQ (reference sequence). Trimming removed 5 bases at V and 0 bases at J, with 15 bases between. The length of the CDR3 is 16 residues. The CDR3 coding sequence is TGTGCCAGCAGCCCCCTAGGACGGGAGAGCACAGATACGCAGTATTTT. Amino acid sequence: CASSPLGRESTDTQYF. Complete variable domain (other parts from reference TRBV7-9 and TRBJ2-3): DTGVSQNPRHKITKRGQNVTFRCDPISEHNRLYWYRQTLGQGPEFLTYFQNEAQLEKSRLLSDRFSAERPKGSFSTLEIQRTEQGDSAMYLCASSPLGRESTDTQYFGPGTRLTVL.

J is TRBJ2-1 and V is TRBV5-4, with a weak D call TRBD1 (6 bases). Trimming took off 5 bases at V and 0 bases at J, with 12 bases between the two ends. Germline V gene sequence: CDR1 SGHNT, CDR2 YYREEE (reference sequence). CDR3 size: 15 residues. CDR3 bases: TGTGCCAGCAGAAGCGGACAGAGCTCCTACAATGAGCAGTTCTTC. Amino acids: CASRSGQSSYNEQFF.

The chain joins TRBV5-6 to TRBJ2-1, with D possibly TRBD1 on 6 matching bases. From germline, CDR1 is SGHDT and CDR2 YYEEEE. This CDR3 has 16 residues. Trimming left V 0 bases short and J 3 bases short, with 13 bases between. The CDR3 DNA is TGTGCCAGCAGCTTGGCCGCAGGGGAGTTCTACAATGAGCAGTTCTTC. Translating gives CASSLAAGEFYNEQFF.

The gene calls are TRBV7-2 and TRBJ1-2, with TRBD1 identical over 10 bases. Germline CDR1 SGHTA, CDR2 FQGNSA. V shed 3 bases and J 2 bases; nucleotides not matched to a gene: 12. This CDR3 spans 18 amino acids. The CDR3 DNA is TGTGCCAGCAGCTTCGGACAAGGACAGGGGGGCCTAAACTATGGCTACACCTTC. Translated: CASSFGQGQGGLNYGYTF.

The CDR3 reads CASSRTGESGQPQHF. CDR3 DNA sequence: TGTGCCAGCAGCCGGACAGGGGAGTCGGGTCAGCCCCAGCATTTT. The V gene is TRBV5-4, the J gene TRBJ1-5; 9 bases are shared with TRBD1. Germline values: CDR1 SGHNT, CDR2 YYREEE (reference sequence). With 4 bases clipped from V and 6 bases from J, the junction kept 8 bases outside the gene matches. The CDR3 extends over 15 amino acids.

The rearrangement joins TRBV28 to TRBJ2-7; the D gene is possibly TRBD1 (5 bases). CDR1 MDHEN and CDR2 SYDVKM come from the germline V gene. Trimming took 8 bases from V and 0 from J, leaving 23 bases between them. The CDR3 covers 17 residues. The CDR3 DNA follows: TGTGCCAGCCGTTACCTAACTGGGGCAACGAGCTCCTACGAGCAGTACTTC. Residues: CASRYLTGATSSYEQYF.

The chain is built from TRBV30 and TRBJ2-7, with 8 bases that match TRBD2. The CDR3 loop spans 17 amino acids. Trimming took 3 bases from V and 5 from J; bases not matched to a gene: 18. The germline V gene encodes CDR1 GTSNPN and CDR2 SVGIG (reference sequence). CDR3 region: CAWSTYREGRGCHEQYF. For the CDR3, the DNA is TGTGCCTGGAGCACCTACCGGGAGGGCCGGGGGTGCCACGAGCAGTACTTC.

The chain carries TRBV28 and TRBJ2-3, with D uncertain. V was trimmed by 6 bases and J by 5 bases, leaving 6 bases between them. This CDR3 comprises 11 residues. CDR1 and CDR2 (germline): MDHEN, SYDVKM. The chain's CDR3 is CASSQKDTQYF. DNA for the CDR3: TGTGCCAGCAGCCAGAAAGATACGCAGTATTTT.

V gene TRBV24-1 combines with J gene TRBJ1-2, with D tentatively TRBD1 (5 bases). Germline lookup yields CDR1 KGHDR and CDR2 SFDVKD. The ends were cut back, 9 bases at V and 1 base at J, with 11 bases in the middle. The CDR3 spans 13 residues. The DNA for the CDR3 is TGTGCCACCTCCACGGGGGGTAACTATGGCTACACCTTC. As protein: CATSTGGNYGYTF.

The rearrangement joins TRBV5-1 to TRBJ2-1; 9 bases agree with TRBD1. Germline V gene data show CDR1 as SGHRS and CDR2 as YFSETQ. The ends lost 3 bases at V and 8 bases at J; junction bases unmatched: 15. CDR3 length equals 17 residues. CDR3 bases: TGCGCCAGCAGCTCGGTTCGTGGCGGGACAGGGCTGGATGAGCAGTTCTTC. It yields the protein CASSSVRGGTGLDEQFF.

The chain links TRBV25-1 to TRBJ2-3; D remains ambiguous. The V end was cut by 6 bases, the J end by 6 bases, with 13 bases between. Germline CDR1 and CDR2: MGHDK and SYGVNS. This CDR3 comprises 13 residues. The CDR3 reads CASRPSGSDTQYF. CDR3 nucleotides: TGTGCCAGCAGGCCTTCGGGTTCTGATACGCAGTATTTT.

The chain carries TRBV6-5 and TRBJ1-2, with 10 bases identical to TRBD1. The germline V gene encodes CDR1 MNHEY and CDR2 SVGAGI. The V segment lost 9 bases and the J segment 7 bases; nucleotides outside the gene matches: 11. This CDR3 region has 14 residues. The CDR3 is CARKEGQGRSGYTF. CDR3 coding DNA: TGTGCCAGGAAAGAGGGACAGGGGAGGTCTGGCTACACCTTC.

The chain recombines TRBV2 with TRBJ2-1; TRBD1 matches at 12 bases. The CDR3 length is 15 residues. Germline values: CDR1 SNHLY, CDR2 FYNNEI. After removal of 9 bases from V and 7 bases from J, the junction contained 10 bases not matched to a gene. CDR3 nucleotide sequence: TGTGCCAGGGGGATTCCGGGACAGGGGGCGAATGAGCAGTTCTTC. It is translated as CARGIPGQGANEQFF.

The chain is built from TRBV19 and TRBJ1-1; 10 bases align to TRBD1. The ends lost 4 bases at V and 3 bases at J; junction bases unmatched: 8. The length of the CDR3 is 16 residues. Germline-derived CDR1 and CDR2 are LNHDA and SQIVND (reference sequence). CDR3 residues: CASSRRDRGEHTEAFF. The CDR3 DNA reads TGTGCCAGTAGTAGGAGGGACAGGGGCGAGCACACTGAAGCTTTCTTT.